This TCR beta chain is drawn from a study of cytomegalovirus exposure and HLA in healthy donors. Amplification used 60 Vbeta primers and 13 Jbeta primers. Here immunoSEQ multiplex PCR was the method, and the copy in TCRdb shows in-frame clones only, minus some. This sample has 95,000 to 150,000 clones, with about 81% found just once. Study-wide results and caveats: Association of some 18,000 TCR beta sequences with HLA alleles was found at 0.05 false discovery rate in a later analysis.

Comment on this clone: Its antigen is not identified.

This CDR3 contains 19 residues. V gave up 1 base and J gave up 0 bases, with 17 bases separating them. Germline V gene data show CDR1 as SGHDT and CDR2 as YYEEEE. The chain combines TRBV5-6 with TRBJ2-6, with D perhaps TRBD2 (5 bases). The sequencing sample was made of PBMCs. The sequence was collected from a young woman in good health and CMV-seronegative. The CDR3 DNA reads as TGTGCCAGCAGCTTGTGGGGTGGCGGGCGTAGCTCTGGGGCCAACGTCCTGACTTTC. It specifies CASSLWGGGRSSGANVLTF.